A single sample is the source of the 21 T cell receptor beta chains below, sequenced in a study of cytomegalovirus exposure and HLA in healthy donors. Clones were read by immunoSEQ multiplex PCR, and TCRdb kept only the in-frame ones, dropping some. The sample lists some 170,000 clones, 87% occurring once. Sequenced input: PBMCs. These receptors were collected from a woman aged 25 to 39 in good health and CMV-seronegative.

The chain couples TRBV5-5 to TRBJ2-1, with D unclear. Germline lookup yields CDR1 SGHKS and CDR2 YYEKEE (reference sequence). This CDR3 region has 12 residues. V was trimmed by 2 bases and J by 10 bases, leaving 10 bases between them. As DNA, the CDR3 is TGTGCCAGCAGCTTCCAATACGGGGAGCAGTTCTTC. Protein: CASSFQYGEQFF.

The J gene is TRBJ2-1, the V gene TRBV19; TRBD2 matches at 8 bases. From germline, CDR1 is LNHDA and CDR2 SQIVND (reference sequence). This CDR3 comprises 14 residues. Trimming removed 5 bases from V and 5 bases from J; junction bases left unmatched: 5. The CDR3 DNA reads TGTGCCAGTAGTTCGGGACTAGGTAACAATGAGCAGTTCTTC. Amino acids: CASSSGLGNNEQFF.

The chain carries TRBV6-1 and TRBJ1-4, with 7 bases that match TRBD1. From germline, CDR1 is MNHNS and CDR2 SASEGT. The CDR3 runs 15 residues. Losses at the gene ends were 4 bases for V and 8 bases for J; bases not matched to a gene: 10. This CDR3 is CASSGSTGPGEKLFF. The CDR3 DNA reads TGTGCCAGCAGTGGGTCGACAGGGCCGGGGGAAAAACTGTTTTTT.

The chain uses TRBV6-5 and TRBJ2-7; 9 positions agree with TRBD2. The CDR3 is 15 residues long. V shed 6 bases, J shed 2 bases, and the junction held 8 bases outside the gene matches. Per germline, CDR1 MNHEY and CDR2 SVGAGI. CDR3 sequence (DNA): TGTGCCAGCAGAGCAGCGGGGGGACTAACCTACGAGCAGTACTTC. Translation gives CASRAAGGLTYEQYF.

This chain connects TRBV7-2 to TRBJ2-7; D not resolved. Germline loops: CDR1 SGHTA, CDR2 FQGNSA. Trimming took off 4 bases at V and 0 bases at J, with 10 bases between the two ends. The CDR3 is 14 amino acids. The CDR3 reads CASSYKPSSYEQYF. CDR3 sequence (DNA): TGTGCCAGCAGCTACAAACCTAGCTCCTACGAGCAGTACTTC.

In DNA, the CDR3 is TGCGCCAGCAGCCAAACAGGGAATGAGCAGTTCTTC. Translated: CASSQTGNEQFF. The chain recombines TRBV4-3 with TRBJ2-1; weak D call: TRBD1 (6 bases). Deletions cut 2 bases from V and 7 bases from J, with 6 bases between. The CDR3 runs 12 residues. Germline values: CDR1 LGHNA, CDR2 YSLEER.

This clone was counted a single time. The chain is built from TRBV13 and TRBJ2-4; D ambiguous. Germline V gene sequence: CDR1 PRHDT, CDR2 FYEKMQ (reference sequence). The CDR3 totals 13 residues. V was shortened by 4 bases and J by 4 bases, with 8 bases between the two germline ends. The CDR3 region has the DNA TGTGCCAGCAGCTCTAGACGGAAAAACATTCAGTACTTC. It encodes CASSSRRKNIQYF.

The chain recombines TRBV13 with TRBJ2-1; tentatively, D is TRBD2 (6 bases). The V end lost 5 bases, the J end lost 4 bases, and 18 bases lay between the germline ends. The CDR3 is 16 residues long. The germline CDR1 and CDR2 sequences are PRHDT and FYEKMQ (reference sequence). This chain's CDR3 is CASSRRPGTSYNEQFF. CDR3 coding DNA: TGTGCCAGCAGCCGCAGACCCGGGACTTCGTACAATGAGCAGTTCTTC.

V gene TRBV5-1 combines with J gene TRBJ2-2, with 14 bases aligning to TRBD2. J was trimmed by 7 bases and V by 5 bases; bases with no gene match: 7. Germline values: CDR1 SGHRS, CDR2 YFSETQ. The CDR3 has 16 residues. DNA of the CDR3: TGCGCCAGCAGTTTCGGACTAGCGGGGGGCTTCGGGGAGCTGTTTTTT. Translating it yields CASSFGLAGGFGELFF.

This sequence joins TRBV4-3 and TRBJ2-1; maybe TRBD2 (5 bases). Per germline, CDR1 LGHNA and CDR2 YSLEER. The CDR3 loop spans 15 amino acids. V was shortened by 1 base and J by 3 bases, with 10 bases between the two germline ends. CDR3 sequence: CASSQGVAGYNEQFF. The CDR3 DNA reads TGCGCCAGCAGCCAAGGGGTGGCGGGCTACAATGAGCAGTTCTTC.

The chain employs TRBV5-6 and TRBJ1-6, with 8 positions matching TRBD1. The CDR3 extends over 14 amino acids. With V trimmed by 1 base and J by 7 bases, 1 base remained unmatched. Germline V gene data show CDR1 as SGHDT and CDR2 as YYEEEE. This CDR3 reads CASSLWTGNSPLHF. DNA for the CDR3: TGTGCCAGCAGCTTGTGGACAGGGAATTCACCCCTCCACTTT.

The V gene is TRBV6-1, the J gene TRBJ2-2; TRBD2 is a possible D gene (7 bases). CDR1 MNHNS and CDR2 SASEGT come from the germline V gene. Trimming left V 6 bases short and J 5 bases short, with 16 bases between. The CDR3 loop spans 15 amino acids. The CDR3 protein is CASRELGGRTGELFF. CDR3 sequence (DNA): TGTGCCAGCAGGGAGTTGGGGGGGCGAACCGGGGAGCTGTTTTTT.

J is TRBJ2-1 and V is TRBV5-4; 11 nucleotides match TRBD2. The CDR3 runs to 13 residues. The germline V gene has CDR1 SGHNT and CDR2 YYREEE (reference sequence). The V gene end was trimmed by 4 bases and the J gene end by 9 bases; junction bases not matched to a gene: 3. The CDR3 nucleotides read TGTGCCAGCAGCGAAGGGACTAGCGGTGAGCAGTTCTTC. Amino acid sequence: CASSEGTSGEQFF.

The V gene is TRBV2, the J gene TRBJ2-5; D not resolved. V was trimmed by 11 bases and J by 0 bases, leaving 13 bases between them. Germline CDR1 is SNHLY and CDR2 is FYNNEI. The CDR3 runs 13 residues. This chain's CDR3 is CAGGVDHQETQYF. Written as DNA, the CDR3 is TGTGCCGGCGGCGTGGATCACCAAGAGACCCAGTACTTC.

The chain has TRBV15 and TRBJ2-7, with 8 positions matching TRBD1. V trimming: 5 bases; J trimming: 2 bases; junction bases outside the gene matches: 11. In germline, CDR1 is LNHNV, CDR2 YYDKDF (reference sequence). This CDR3 is 16 amino acids long. CDR3 DNA sequence: TGTGCCACCAGCGAGTCGGCGCAGGGGGCCGCCTACGAGCAGTACTTC. It encodes CATSESAQGAAYEQYF.

This clone was recorded at least ten times. CDR3 amino acids: CASSRSTDGYTF. The CDR3 nucleotides are TGTGCCAGCAGCAGATCGACAGATGGCTACACCTTC. The genes are TRBV5-4 and TRBJ1-2; possible D gene TRBD1, 5 bases. The germline V and J ends were trimmed by 4 bases and 6 bases, with 10 bases remaining between them. CDR3 length: 12 amino acids. Germline lookup yields CDR1 SGHNT and CDR2 YYREEE (reference sequence).

The chain employs TRBV30 and TRBJ2-7; weak D call: TRBD1 (6 bases). The germline gives CDR1 GTSNPN, CDR2 SVGIG (reference sequence). This CDR3 region has 13 residues. Trimming removed 3 bases at V and 4 bases at J, with 13 bases between. The CDR3 sequence is CAWRTGNRYEQYF. Here the CDR3 DNA reads TGTGCCTGGAGGACAGGCAACCGTTACGAGCAGTACTTC.

The rearrangement joins TRBV19 to TRBJ1-1; possible D gene TRBD1, 6 bases. Trimming shortened V by 1 base and J by 7 bases, and 10 bases separated the two germline ends. This CDR3 has 13 residues. The germline CDR1 and CDR2 sequences are LNHDA and SQIVND (reference sequence). The CDR3 DNA reads as TGTGCCAGTAGTATAGGTACAGGGAGTGAAGCTTTCTTT. Translation gives CASSIGTGSEAFF. The full variable domain, rest sourced from reference TRBV19 and TRBJ1-1, is DGGITQSPKYLFRKEGQNVTLSCEQNLNHDAMYWYRQDPGQGLRLIYYSQIVNDFQKGDIAEGYSVSREKKESFPLTVTSAQKNPTAFYLCASSIGTGSEAFFGQGTRLTVV.

This sequence joins TRBV4-2 and TRBJ1-2, with 11 positions matching TRBD1. The CDR3 has 17 residues. The ends lost 5 bases at V and 1 base at J; junction bases unmatched: 9. Per the germline V gene, CDR1 is LGHNA and CDR2 is YNFKEQ. DNA for the CDR3: TGTGCCAGCAGCGGAAGGGGGGGGACAGGGGGTAACTATGGCTACACCTTC. Its protein is CASSGRGGTGGNYGYTF.

The rearrangement uses TRBV2 and TRBJ1-5, with a possible D match to TRBD1 (6 bases). This CDR3 is built from 15 residues. Germline V gene sequence: CDR1 SNHLY, CDR2 FYNNEI. V was cut by 5 bases and J by 0 bases, with 11 bases left in between. This chain's CDR3 is CASSRTEYSNQPQHF. DNA of the CDR3: TGTGCCAGCAGTAGGACAGAATATAGCAATCAGCCCCAGCATTTT. The variable domain in full, with the rest retrieved from reference TRBV2 and TRBJ1-5, is EPEVTQTPSHQVTQMGQEVILRCVPISNHLYFYWYRQILGQKVEFLVSFYNNEISEKSEIFDDQFSVERPDGSNFTLKIRSTKLEDSAMYFCASSRTEYSNQPQHFGDGTRLSIL.

The CDR3 region is CASGERTENTEAFF. The CDR3 DNA sequence: TGTGCCAGCGGGGAAAGGACAGAGAACACTGAAGCTTTCTTT. The rearrangement joins TRBV6-5 to TRBJ1-1, with a tentative D call TRBD1 (6 bases). The CDR3 runs 14 residues. CDR1 and CDR2 from the germline V gene are MNHEY and SVGAGI. Trimming removed 8 bases from V and 1 base from J, with 14 bases in between.